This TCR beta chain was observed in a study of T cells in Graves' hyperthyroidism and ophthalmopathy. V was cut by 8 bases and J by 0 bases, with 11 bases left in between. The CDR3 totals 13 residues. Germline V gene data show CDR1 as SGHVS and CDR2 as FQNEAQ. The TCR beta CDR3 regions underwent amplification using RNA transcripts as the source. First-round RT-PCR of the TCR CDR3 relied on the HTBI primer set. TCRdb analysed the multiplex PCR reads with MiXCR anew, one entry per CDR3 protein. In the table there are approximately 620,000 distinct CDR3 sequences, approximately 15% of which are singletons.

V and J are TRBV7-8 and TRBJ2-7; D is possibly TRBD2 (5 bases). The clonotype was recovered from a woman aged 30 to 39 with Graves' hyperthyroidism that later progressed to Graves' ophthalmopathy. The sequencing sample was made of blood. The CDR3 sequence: CASFPGSSYEQYF. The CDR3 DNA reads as TGTGCCAGCTTCCCGGGGAGCTCCTACGAGCAGTACTTC.